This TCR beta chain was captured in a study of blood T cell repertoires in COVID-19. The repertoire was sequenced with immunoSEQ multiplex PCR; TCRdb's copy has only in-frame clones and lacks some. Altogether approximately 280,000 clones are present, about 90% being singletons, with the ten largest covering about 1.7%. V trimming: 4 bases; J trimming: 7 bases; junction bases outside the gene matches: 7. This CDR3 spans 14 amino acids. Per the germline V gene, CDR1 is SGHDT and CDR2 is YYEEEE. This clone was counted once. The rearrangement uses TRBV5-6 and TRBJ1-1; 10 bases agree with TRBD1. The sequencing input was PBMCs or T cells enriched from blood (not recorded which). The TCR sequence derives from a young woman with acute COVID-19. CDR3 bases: TGTGCCAGCAGCAAACCGGGACAGGGGATTGAAGCTTTCTTT. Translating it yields CASSKPGQGIEAFF.